The clone carrying this T cell receptor beta chain was counted once. This record comes from a study of blood T cell repertoires in COVID-19. Germline V CDR1 and CDR2: MGHDK, SYGVNS. V lost 5 bases and J lost 3; bases outside the gene matches: 6. The CDR3 has 14 amino acids. This table comes from immunoSEQ multiplex PCR, and its TCRdb copy is limited to in-frame clones, with some not included. The sample consists of approximately 130,000 clones, approximately 84% of them appearing once. This chain connects TRBV25-1 to TRBJ1-2; 7 nucleotides match TRBD1. Material for sequencing was peripheral blood. This sequence was found in a human donor in a cohort sampled during active COVID-19. The CDR3 DNA reads TGTGCCAGCAGTCAGACAGGGAGAGACTATGGCTACACCTTC. Encoded protein: CASSQTGRDYGYTF.